This TCR beta chain is from a study of blood T cell repertoires in COVID-19 (dated by TCRdb to about 2020). About the study as a whole: The collaborator samples originated in the United States, Italy and Spain and spanned the acute and convalescent phases of COVID-19. The material from the prospective study consisted of cDNA or gDNA derived from T cells, B-cell-depleted T cells, or PBMCs. Deeply sampled blood TCRbeta repertoires from subjects exposed to, actively infected with, or recovered from COVID-19 were included in the dataset. The repertoires were made available in a free public database intended to serve as a resource for research on the immune response to SARS-CoV-2. Samples were obtained from the ongoing ImmuneRACE study (first 160 participants) and from 950 to 1,500 subjects provided by 6 global collaborators. A de-identified subject ID, COVID-19 status, age in years and sex were almost always included in the sample metadata. HLA class I and class II types, where available, came from metadata supplied by the sample provider rather than from assay-based typing. Beyond this particular receptor, the publication reports: The amount of clinical and demographic metadata varied by source and participant and was provided uncurated.

The immunoSEQ Assay, a bias-controlled multiplex PCR, was used to amplify TCRbeta CDR3 regions from genomic DNA. Per the source publication's procedure: Nucleated cell counts per sample were estimated from amplification of reference gene primers within the assay. Sequence reads were collapsed and filtered to measure the absolute abundance of every unique TCRbeta CDR3 rearrangement. Productive Simpson clonality was computed per sample as the square root of Simpson's diversity index over productive rearrangements. TCRdb mirrors the immuneACCESS table, restricted to in-frame sequences. Some clones are absent from its copies; in checked studies, under half trace to an unresolved V gene, and the reason for the others is unknown. That table gives V, J and clone size, and the DNA gave D and trimming. This sample is represented by about 210,000 clones; 81% of them were singletons. Together, the top ten hold about 9.8% of the sample.

Participants in the prospective study were aged roughly 18 to 100 years, lived in about two dozen United States geographic areas, and enrolled through a virtual design. Cohort assignment in the prospective study relied on participant-reported clinical history from a screening survey and a study questionnaire. In the prospective study, whole blood, serum and a nasopharyngeal or oropharyngeal swab were collected from each participant by mobile phlebotomists. Prospective study participants could optionally give additional blood draws and questionnaires over an approximately 2-month period. Before DNA extraction, prospective study blood samples were shipped either frozen or at room temperature. As for this clone: Its antigen has not been determined. No per-base quality is available; no much larger clone lies one base away.

Trimming at the junction amounts to 11 bases on V and 0 bases on J, and the germline ends lie 11 bases apart. The germline V gene supplies CDR1 MDHEN and CDR2 SYDVKM. The cysteine opens and the phenylalanine closes a CDR3 of 13 amino acids. Solely the CDR3 DNA is kept, with 39 bases framed from the first base. This receptor was taken from a woman in her fifties or sixties with acute COVID-19. The sample consisted of PBMCs or T cells enriched from blood (not recorded which). Rearrangement joined TRBV28 to TRBJ2-1; a tentative D match to TRBD1 spans 6 bases. The CDR3 reads CAHGGRSYNEQFF. The sequence in DNA is TGTGCCCATGGGGGCCGCTCCTACAATGAGCAGTTCTTC.